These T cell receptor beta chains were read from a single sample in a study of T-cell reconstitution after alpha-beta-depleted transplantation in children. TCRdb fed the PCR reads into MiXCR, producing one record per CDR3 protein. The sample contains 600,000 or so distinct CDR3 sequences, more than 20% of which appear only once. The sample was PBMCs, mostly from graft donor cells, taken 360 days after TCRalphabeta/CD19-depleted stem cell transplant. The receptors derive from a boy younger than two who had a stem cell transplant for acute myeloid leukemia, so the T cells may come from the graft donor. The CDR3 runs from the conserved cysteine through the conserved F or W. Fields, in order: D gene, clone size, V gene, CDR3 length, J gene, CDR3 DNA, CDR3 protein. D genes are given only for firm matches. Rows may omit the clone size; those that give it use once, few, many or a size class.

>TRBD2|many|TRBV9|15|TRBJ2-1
TGTGCCAGCAGCGCCGGGGGGGCGCCCGGGAGGGAGCAGTTCTTC
CASSAGGAPGREQFF
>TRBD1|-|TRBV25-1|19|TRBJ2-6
TGTGCCAGCAGTGGGCGACAGGGGCATAATTTCTCTGGGGCCAACGTCCTGACTTTC
CASSGRQGHNFSGANVLTF
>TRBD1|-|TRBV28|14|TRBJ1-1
TGTGCCAGCCACCAGACAGGGTTGGAAACTGAAGCTTTCTTT
CASHQTGLETEAFF
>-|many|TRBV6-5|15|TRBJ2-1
TGTGCCAGCAGTTACTCGAGTGGGAGATACAATGAGCAGTTCTTC
CASSYSSGRYNEQFF
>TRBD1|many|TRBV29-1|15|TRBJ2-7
TGCAGCGGGGCAGGTGAGGGGGCTCTAGGATACGAGCAGTACTTC
CSGAGEGALGYEQYF
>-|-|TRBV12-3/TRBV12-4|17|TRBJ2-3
TGTGCCAGCAGTTTTGTCAGGGGTCCTTCTAGCACAGATACGCAGTATTTT
CASSFVRGPSSTDTQYF
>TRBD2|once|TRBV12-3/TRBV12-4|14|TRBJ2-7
TGTGCCAGCAGTCTCGGGAGGGCGACCTACGAGCAGTACTTC
CASSLGRATYEQYF
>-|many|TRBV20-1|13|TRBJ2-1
TGCAGTGCTAGGGGCATAACCCTCAATGAGCAGTTCTTC
CSARGITLNEQFF
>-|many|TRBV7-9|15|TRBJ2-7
TGTGCCAGCAGCTTCGCCGGGGACGGATCCTACGAGCAGTACTTC
CASSFAGDGSYEQYF
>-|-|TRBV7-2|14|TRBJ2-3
TGTGCCAGCAGCCGTGACACTCTGGGAGATACGCAGTATTTT
CASSRDTLGDTQYF
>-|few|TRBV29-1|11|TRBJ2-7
TGCAGCGTTGATACCCCCTACGAGCAGTACTTC
CSVDTPYEQYF
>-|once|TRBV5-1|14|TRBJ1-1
TGCGCCAGCAGCCCCTCCCCTGGGAACACTGAAGCTTTCTTT
CASSPSPGNTEAFF
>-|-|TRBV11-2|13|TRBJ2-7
TGTGCCAGCAAAAAAAACAGGGGAGGCGAGCAGTACTTC
CASKKNRGGEQYF
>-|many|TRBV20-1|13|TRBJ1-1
TGCAGTGCTAGTGGGGCATTGAACACTGAAGCTTTCTTT
CSASGALNTEAFF
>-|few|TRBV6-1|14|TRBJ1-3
TGTGCCAGCAGCCCCGGGGTAATCGGAAACACCATATATTTT
CASSPGVIGNTIYF